This entry concerns a single T cell receptor (beta chain). The target antigen is unknown. V was cut by 3 bases and J by 7 bases, with 7 bases left in between. CDR1 is DFQATT, CDR2 SNEGSKA, per germline (reference sequence). The length of the CDR3 is 11 residues. The sample belongs to a study of type 1 regulatory T cells. Study-wide context: T-allo10 is a Tr1-enriched, alloantigen-specific CD4 T cell product made in vitro. Regarding the study as a whole: Tr1 cells had a more restricted TCR repertoire than non-Tr1 cells.

TCRdb independently ran MiXCR on the reads; one entry per CDR3 protein. The sample contains under 75,000 distinct CDR3 sequences, 20% to 25% of which appear only once. The chain employs TRBV20-1 and TRBJ2-1; maybe TRBD2 (6 bases). The material sequenced was cultured type 1 regulatory T (Tr1) cells, either the whole culture or a sorted fraction (not recorded which). This receptor was taken from a human donor in good health. The CDR3 region is CSASGRNEQFF. The CDR3 bases are TGCAGTGCTAGCGGGAGAAATGAGCAGTTCTTC.